This T cell receptor (beta chain) was observed in a study of technical replicates of blood from several donors. Only in-frame clones appear in the TCRdb table, and some are missing; sequencing was by immunoSEQ multiplex PCR. The sample has 70,000 to 80,000 clones, 80% to 95% seen once; the top ten hold roughly 0.41%. CDR1 is KGHSH, CDR2 LQKENI, per germline. The CDR3 has 16 amino acids. The V and J ends lost 6 bases and 10 bases, in that order; junction bases with no gene match: 10. This sequence joins TRBV18 and TRBJ2-1; 15 nucleotides match TRBD2. This clonotype was obtained from a human donor in good health. The sequencing input was T cells isolated from PBMCs. The CDR3 nucleotides are TGTGCCAGCTCCCTTGGACTAGCGGGAGGGCTGGGAGAGCAGTTCTTC. This gives the protein CASSLGLAGGLGEQFF.